These 10 T cell receptor beta chains came from one sample sequenced in a study of radiotherapy plus CTLA-4 blockade in lung cancer. Assay used: immunoSEQ multiplex PCR; TCRdb lists only in-frame clones, some missing. The table has some 66,000 clones, under 85% seen once. Sequencing used peripheral blood, obtained from a patient treated with radiotherapy plus ipilimumab. The receptor set was obtained from a human donor with non-small cell lung cancer who had a partial response to radiotherapy plus ipilimumab.

V usage is TRBV28 and J usage is TRBJ2-3; possibly TRBD1 for D (6 bases). The CDR3 totals 16 residues. Trimming removed 7 bases at V and 1 base at J, with 18 bases between. The germline gives CDR1 MDHEN, CDR2 SYDVKM. CDR3 region: CASNSRGYQGTDTQYF. The CDR3, as DNA: TGTGCCAGCAACTCCAGGGGCTACCAGGGCACAGATACGCAGTATTTT.

The chain links TRBV11-2 to TRBJ2-7; a weak D match, TRBD2 (6 bases). In germline, CDR1 is SGHAT, CDR2 FQNNGV. V was trimmed by 4 bases and J by 3 bases, leaving 7 bases between them. This CDR3 spans 12 amino acids. This chain's CDR3 is CASSSGLYEQYF. In DNA form, the CDR3 reads TGTGCCAGCAGCTCGGGACTCTACGAGCAGTACTTC.

This sequence joins TRBV5-1 and TRBJ2-7; D possibly corresponds to TRBD1 (6 bases). The CDR3 loop spans 14 amino acids. Germline lookup yields CDR1 SGHRS and CDR2 YFSETQ. Trimming took off 3 bases at V and 3 bases at J, with 13 bases between the two ends. DNA for the CDR3: TGCGCCAGCAGCTACGACCAGACAGGCTACGAGCAGTACTTC. Its protein is CASSYDQTGYEQYF.

CDR3 in amino acids: CASSVQADYGYTF. For the CDR3, the DNA is TGTGCCAGCAGCGTACAGGCAGACTATGGCTACACCTTC. The chain joins TRBV9 to TRBJ1-2; unclear D gene. The CDR3 runs 13 residues. V shed 1 base and J shed 3 bases, with 7 bases lying between them. Germline values: CDR1 SGDLS, CDR2 YYNGEE.

This clone was observed once. The chain joins TRBV28 to TRBJ2-7, with 9 nucleotides matching TRBD1. This CDR3 contains 14 residues. Germline CDR1 is MDHEN and CDR2 is SYDVKM. V was clipped by 5 bases and J by 7 bases; unmatched bases: 9. The CDR3 loop reads CASSTTGTGREQYF. CDR3 nucleotide sequence: TGTGCCAGCAGTACCACCGGGACAGGGCGGGAGCAGTACTTC.

The chain links TRBV6-4 to TRBJ1-1; D is uncertain. V was pared by 7 bases and J by 4 bases, with 13 bases between. This CDR3 is built from 13 residues. Germline V gene data show CDR1 as MRHNA and CDR2 as SNTAGT. This CDR3 reads CASTDGVGTEAFF. The DNA of the CDR3 is TGTGCCAGCACCGACGGGGTGGGCACTGAAGCTTTCTTT.

This clone was found a few times. The chain couples TRBV6-1 to TRBJ2-3; the D gene is possibly TRBD1 (7 bases). Germline assignment: CDR1 MNHNS and CDR2 SASEGT. Deletions cut 0 bases from V and 9 bases from J, with 13 bases between. This CDR3 has 14 residues. CDR3 in DNA: TGTGCCAGCAGTGAAGCCTTTCAGGGGGGAACGCAGTATTTT. Its translation: CASSEAFQGGTQYF.

The gene calls are TRBV7-2 and TRBJ2-7; no reliable D call. V lost 3 bases and J 3 bases, leaving 3 bases between the germline ends. CDR1 is SGHTA, CDR2 FQGNSA, per germline. The CDR3 covers 11 residues. The DNA of the CDR3 is TGTGCCAGCAGCTTGTACTACGAGCAGTACTTC. This sequence encodes CASSLYYEQYF.

This clone has just one count. V and J are TRBV19 and TRBJ1-3; no clear D. The CDR3 is 16 amino acids. Trimming pared 3 bases from V and 0 bases from J, leaving 12 bases between. Germline V lookup: CDR1 LNHDA, CDR2 SQIVND (reference sequence). In DNA, the CDR3 is TGTGCCAGTAGTATTCGGCCAGGCCCCTCTGGAAACACCATATATTTT. It codes for CASSIRPGPSGNTIYF.

The DNA of the CDR3 is TGTGCCAGCTCACATTCGATGGGGGGTGAAGAGACCCAGTACTTC. This gives the protein CASSHSMGGEETQYF. The V call is TRBV18, the J call TRBJ2-5; tentatively, D is TRBD2 (6 bases). CDR1 KGHSH and CDR2 LQKENI come from the germline V gene. The V and J ends lost 4 bases and 3 bases respectively, with 15 bases between them. The CDR3 length is 15 residues.